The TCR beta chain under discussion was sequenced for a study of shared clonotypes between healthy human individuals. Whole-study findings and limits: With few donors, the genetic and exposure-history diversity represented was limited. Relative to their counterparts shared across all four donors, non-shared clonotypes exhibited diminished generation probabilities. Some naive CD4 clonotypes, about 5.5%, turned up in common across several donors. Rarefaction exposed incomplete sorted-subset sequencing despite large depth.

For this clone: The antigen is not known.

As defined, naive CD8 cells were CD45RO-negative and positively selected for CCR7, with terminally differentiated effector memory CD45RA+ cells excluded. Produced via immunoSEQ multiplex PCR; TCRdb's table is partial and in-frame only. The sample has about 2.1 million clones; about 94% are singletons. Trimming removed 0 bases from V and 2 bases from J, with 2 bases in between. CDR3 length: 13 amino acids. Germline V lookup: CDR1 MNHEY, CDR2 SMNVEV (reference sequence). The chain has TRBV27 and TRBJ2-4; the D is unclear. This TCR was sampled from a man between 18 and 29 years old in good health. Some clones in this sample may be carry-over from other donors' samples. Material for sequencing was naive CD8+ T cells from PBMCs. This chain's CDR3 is CASSLSPKNIQYF. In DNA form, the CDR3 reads TGTGCCAGCAGTTTATCTCCCAAAAACATTCAGTACTTC.